This TCR beta chain derives from a study of control samples from healthy donors and cancer patients. Produced via immunoSEQ multiplex PCR; TCRdb's table is partial and in-frame only. The top ten clones hold approximately 39% of a sample with about 120,000 clones, roughly nine tenths of them seen once. V lost 1 base, J lost 0 bases, and 10 bases lay in between. The germline V gene has CDR1 SGHRS and CDR2 YFSETQ. The CDR3 extends over 15 amino acids. This rearrangement joins TRBV5-1 to TRBJ1-1; D is perhaps TRBD1 (5 bases). The sequence was obtained from a man aged 50 to 59 in good health. The sequenced sample was blood. This CDR3 is CASSLNPGMNTEAFF. The CDR3 DNA sequence: TGCGCCAGCAGCTTGAATCCAGGGATGAACACTGAAGCTTTCTTT.